This TCR beta chain was found in a study of shared clonotypes between healthy human individuals. Notes on the study in general: Memory subsets had estimated richness that was generally smaller than that of naive subsets.

Regarding this clone: Its antigen is still unknown.

The CDR3 is made up of 17 amino acids. The trim removed 4 bases at V and 4 bases at J, leaving 11 bases unmatched. Germline values: CDR1 SGHTA, CDR2 FQGNSA. Assay execution proceeded at the deep level. It was across several immunoSEQ plates that each subset's genomic DNA was evenly split. For sorted subsets, roughly 210 ng DNA per replicate equaled 33,000 or so T cell genomes. Sequencing used immunoSEQ multiplex PCR; TCRdb keeps in-frame clones, though not all of them. This table has around 1 million clones, around 80% appearing once. The genes are TRBV7-2 and TRBJ2-3; 10 nucleotides match TRBD2. This clonotype was obtained from a young man in good health. Source material: memory CD4+ T cells sorted from blood. Subset of the sample: CD45RA-negative fraction. The DNA of the CDR3 is TGTGCCAGCAGCTCTCATATAGCGGGGGGCCCTCCAGATACGCAGTATTTT. Encoded protein: CASSSHIAGGPPDTQYF.